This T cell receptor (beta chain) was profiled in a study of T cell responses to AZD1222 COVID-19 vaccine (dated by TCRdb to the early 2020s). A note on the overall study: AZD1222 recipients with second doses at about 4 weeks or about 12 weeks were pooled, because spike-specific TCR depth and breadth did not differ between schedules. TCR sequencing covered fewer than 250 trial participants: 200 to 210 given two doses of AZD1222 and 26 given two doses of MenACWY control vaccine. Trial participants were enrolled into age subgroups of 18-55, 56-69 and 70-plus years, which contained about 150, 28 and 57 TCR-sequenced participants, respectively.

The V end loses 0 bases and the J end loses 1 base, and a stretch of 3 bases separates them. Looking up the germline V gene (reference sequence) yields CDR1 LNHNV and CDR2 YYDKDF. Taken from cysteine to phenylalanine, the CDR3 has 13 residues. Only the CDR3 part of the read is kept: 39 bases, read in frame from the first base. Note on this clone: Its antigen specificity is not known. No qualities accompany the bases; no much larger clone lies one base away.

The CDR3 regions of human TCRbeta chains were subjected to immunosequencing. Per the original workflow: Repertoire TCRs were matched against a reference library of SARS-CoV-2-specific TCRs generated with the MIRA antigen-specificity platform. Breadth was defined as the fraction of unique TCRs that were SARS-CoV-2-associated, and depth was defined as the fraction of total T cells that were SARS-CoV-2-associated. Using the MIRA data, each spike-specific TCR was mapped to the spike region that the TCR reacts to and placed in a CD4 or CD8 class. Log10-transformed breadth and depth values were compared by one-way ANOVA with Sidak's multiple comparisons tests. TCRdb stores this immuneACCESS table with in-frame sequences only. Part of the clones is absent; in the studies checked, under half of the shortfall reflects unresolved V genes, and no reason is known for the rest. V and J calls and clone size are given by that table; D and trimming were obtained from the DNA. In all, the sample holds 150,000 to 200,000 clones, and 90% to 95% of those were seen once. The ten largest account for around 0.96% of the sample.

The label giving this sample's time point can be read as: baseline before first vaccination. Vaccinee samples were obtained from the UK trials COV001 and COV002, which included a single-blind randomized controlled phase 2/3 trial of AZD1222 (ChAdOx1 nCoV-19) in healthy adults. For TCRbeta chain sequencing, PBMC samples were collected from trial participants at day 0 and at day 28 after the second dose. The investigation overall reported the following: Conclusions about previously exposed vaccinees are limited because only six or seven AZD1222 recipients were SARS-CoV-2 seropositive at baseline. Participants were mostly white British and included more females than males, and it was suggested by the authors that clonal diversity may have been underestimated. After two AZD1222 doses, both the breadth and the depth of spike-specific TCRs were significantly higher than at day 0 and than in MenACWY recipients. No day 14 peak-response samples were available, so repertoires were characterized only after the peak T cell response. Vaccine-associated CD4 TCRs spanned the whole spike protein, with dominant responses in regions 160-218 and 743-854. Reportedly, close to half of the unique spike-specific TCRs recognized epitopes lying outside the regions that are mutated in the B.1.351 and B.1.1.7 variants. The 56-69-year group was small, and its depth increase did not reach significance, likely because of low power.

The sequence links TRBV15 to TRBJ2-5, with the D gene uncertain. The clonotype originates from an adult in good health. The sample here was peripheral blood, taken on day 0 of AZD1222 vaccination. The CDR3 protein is CATSRDFQETQYF. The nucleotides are TGTGCCACCAGCAGAGACTTCCAAGAGACCCAGTACTTC.